The text below deals with one TCR beta chain. What it binds is not known. An end of the junction does not agree with germline; a read error may underlie this. The CDR3 covers 13 residues. Looked up from germline, CDR1 is SGHAT and CDR2 is FQDESV (reference sequence). The data were taken from a study of tumor-infiltrating lymphocytes in primary liver carcinoma. Looking at the study overall: Patients diagnosed with primary liver carcinoma received treatment through surgical resection.

RNA isolated from unsorted whole blood supplied the blood RNA, with germline DNA also extracted. The study's findings and limits: Tumors significantly exceeded blood in top-250-clone fraction (p = 0.039).

Priming with a constant-region primer yielded TCR beta cDNA from roughly 500 ng total RNA. Three-round nested multiplex PCR performed with slightly modified ARM-PCR produced the TCR beta libraries. Investigators reported that the first two PCR rounds, at about 11 cycles each, used TRBV1-TRBV30 forward primers with a C-beta reverse primer. One entry per CDR3 protein results from TCRdb running MiXCR on the multiplex PCR reads. The table includes approximately 300,000 distinct CDR3 sequences, about 60% detected once. The sequenced sample was peripheral blood. The TCR sequence derives from a man aged 35 to 55 with primary liver carcinoma and hepatitis B virus infection. The chain couples TRBV11-1 to TRBJ2-5; tentative D call: TRBD1 (6 bases). Here the CDR3 reads CASGRDTQEIQYF. CDR3 DNA: TGTGCCAGCGGCCGGGACACCCAAGAGATCCAGTACTTC. The full variable domain, completed using reference TRBV11-1 and TRBJ2-5, is EAEVAQSPRYKITEKSQAVAFWCDPISGHATLYWYRQILGQGPELLVQFQDESVVDDSQLPKDRFSAERLKGVDSTLKIQPAELGDSAMYLCASGRDTQEIQYFGPGTRLLVL.